This T cell receptor beta chain stems from a study of CD4 T cells in relation to SARS-CoV-2 and coronaviruses. Study details: Negative control cultures got HIV-1 Nef peptides or no peptide. The restricting HLA molecule for shared crossreactive spike epitopes was mapped.

As regards this clone: What it recognizes is unknown.

The unexposed donors gave CD4+ T cells in about 2010-2019, prior to COVID-19. CD4+ T cells were isolated from the cells after nine to eleven days of culture. Cultures held about 2 million PBMCs per well with approximately 9.8 IU/ml IL-2. Clones were sequenced by immunoSEQ multiplex PCR, and TCRdb holds only the in-frame ones, with some missing. In the table there are about 26,000 clones, around 67% of which are singletons. The sequencing input was CD4+ T cells from PBMCs, cultured in vitro. This sequence originates from a human donor in good health.

DNA for the CDR3: TGTGCCAGCAGTCTTCTTTCTTCTCTTGGAAACACCATATATTTT. It yields the protein CASSLLSSLGNTIYF. J is TRBJ1-3 and V is TRBV6-5, with D uncertain. The CDR3 has 15 amino acids. The V end lost 5 bases, the J end lost 3 bases, and 14 bases lay between the germline ends. CDR1 is MNHEY, CDR2 SVGAGI, per germline.